The clone carrying this T cell receptor beta chain was recorded many times. Its antigen is not known. The data originate from a study of T cells in Graves' hyperthyroidism and ophthalmopathy. Looking at the study overall: Specimen type is peripheral blood, collected at initial diagnosis prior to any treatment. Findings of the study overall: In the blood, most expanded thyroid clonotypes above 0.001 appeared as well. By a 13 V-J model, ophthalmopathy was set apart from stable hyperthyroidism.

Uncontrolled infection, other autoimmune disease, pregnancy and lactation each barred patients from inclusion. CDR3 length: 15 residues. Germline CDR1 and CDR2: ENHRY and SYGVKD. With V trimmed by 5 bases and J by 5 bases, 7 bases remained unmatched. Amplified regions were TCR beta CDR3 sequences from RNA transcripts. With the HTBI primer set, the TCR CDR3 went through a first round of RT-PCR. TCRdb ran MiXCR on the multiplex PCR reads and lists one entry per CDR3 protein. In the table there are over 250,000 distinct CDR3 sequences, 25% to 30% of which are singletons. This chain uses TRBV10-3 with TRBJ2-2, with 8 bases identical to TRBD1. The sequenced sample was blood. This TCR derives from a man aged 35-49 years with Graves' hyperthyroidism that later progressed to Graves' ophthalmopathy. CDR3 residues: CAISPDRGDTGELFF. In nucleotides, the CDR3 is TGTGCCATCAGTCCCGACAGGGGAGATACCGGGGAGCTGTTTTTT.